Described below is a single T cell receptor beta chain sequence and its context. The data stem from a study of CD8 T cells in ankylosing spondylitis. TCRdb called the 5' RACE reads again in MiXCR, with one record for every CDR3 protein. The profile covers about 250,000 distinct CDR3 sequences, with around 25% appearing a single time and more than 0.6% taken by the ten largest. Trimming removed 0 bases at V and 4 bases at J, with 9 bases between. Looked up from germline, CDR1 is ENHRY and CDR2 is SYGVKD. The CDR3 runs to 14 residues. The specimen was blood, either unsorted or a sorted T cell fraction (not recorded which). The rearrangement links TRBV10-3 to TRBJ2-5; the D call may be TRBD1 or TRBD2 (6 bases each). The clonotype comes from a male donor with ankylosing spondylitis or in good health (not recorded which). The CDR3 DNA sequence: TGTGCCATCAGTGAGTCGGGGGGCGGAGAGACCCAGTACTTC. Protein product: CAISESGGGETQYF.